What follows is one TCR beta chain and its context. Antigen specificity is unknown. The method was immunoSEQ multiplex PCR; TCRdb's version includes in-frame clones alone and lacks a portion of them. This repertoire shows roughly 300,000 clones, roughly 90% found once; its top ten account for 6.4%. Per the germline V gene, CDR1 is LNHDA and CDR2 is SQIVND (reference sequence). This CDR3 has 11 amino acids. V dropped 5 bases and J dropped 7 bases, with 5 bases sitting between them. The data derive from a study of Ad26.COV2.S vaccination and SARS-CoV-2 variants. Study observations and caveats: Vaccine recipients showed a spike-specific TCR breadth that was higher than in placebo recipients.

The treatment is: 15 to 20 received Ad26.COV2.S at low or high dose, single or two shots; 5 received placebo; per-sample allocation not given. Following the first vaccine or placebo injection, samples were taken on day 63. Boston hosted the donor, who was an adult aged 18-55 years. The sequences come from peripheral blood, collected in a trial of Ad26.COV2.S vaccine versus placebo. The chain recombines TRBV19 with TRBJ2-2; D is uncertain. The clonotype was recovered from a person aged 18-65 years who received the Ad26.COV2.S COVID-19 vaccine or a placebo. The CDR3 sequence is CASSVLGELFF. CDR3 in DNA: TGTGCCAGTAGTGTCCTCGGGGAGCTGTTTTTT.